This entry features one T cell receptor (beta chain) sequence. The sample comes from a study of cytotoxic CD8 clonotypes in ibrutinib-treated CLL. Repertoires were generated with immunoSEQ multiplex PCR, while TCRdb's copy carries only in-frame clones and drops some. Seen here are about 130,000 clones, about 80% observed once, and the top ten hold 9.5% to 15%. The sequencing here drew on PBMCs, taken after 12 months of ibrutinib treatment. This receptor was identified in a human donor with chronic lymphocytic leukemia.

The DNA for the CDR3 is TGTGCCACCAGGAAGACAGGGGTTGTAGCCAAAAACATTCAGTACTTC. This gives the protein CATRKTGVVAKNIQYF. This chain connects TRBV15 to TRBJ2-4, with 8 positions matching TRBD1. This CDR3 contains 16 residues. Germline CDR1 is LNHNV and CDR2 is YYDKDF (reference sequence). The trim removed 6 bases at V and 0 bases at J, leaving 7 bases unmatched. The entire variable domain, with the rest obtained from reference TRBV15 and TRBJ2-4, is as follows: DAMVIQNPRYQVTQFGKPVTLSCSQTLNHNVMYWYQQKSSQAPKLLFHYYDKDFNNEADTPDNFQSRRPNTSFCFLDIRSPGLGDTAMYLCATRKTGVVAKNIQYFGAGTRLSVL.